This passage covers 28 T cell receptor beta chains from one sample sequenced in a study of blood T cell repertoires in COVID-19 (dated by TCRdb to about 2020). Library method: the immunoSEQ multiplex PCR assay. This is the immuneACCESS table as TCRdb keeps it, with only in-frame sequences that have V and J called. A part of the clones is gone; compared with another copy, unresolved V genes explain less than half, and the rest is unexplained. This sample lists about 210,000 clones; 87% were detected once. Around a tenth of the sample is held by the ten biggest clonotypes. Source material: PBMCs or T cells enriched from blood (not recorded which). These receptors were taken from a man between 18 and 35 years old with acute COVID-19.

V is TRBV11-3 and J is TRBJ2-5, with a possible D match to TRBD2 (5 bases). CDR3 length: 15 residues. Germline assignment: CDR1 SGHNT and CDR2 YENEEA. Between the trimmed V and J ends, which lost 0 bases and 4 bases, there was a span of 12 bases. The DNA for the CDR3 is TGTGCCAGCAGCTTAGAATCAGAGGGTGGAGAGACCCAGTACTTC. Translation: CASSLESEGGETQYF.

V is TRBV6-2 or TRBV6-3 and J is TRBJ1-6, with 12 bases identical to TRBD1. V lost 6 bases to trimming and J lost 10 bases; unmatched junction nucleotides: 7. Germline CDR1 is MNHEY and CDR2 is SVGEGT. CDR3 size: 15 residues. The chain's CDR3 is CASSSGTGGGSPLHF. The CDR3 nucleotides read TGTGCCAGCAGCTCCGGGACAGGGGGCGGCTCACCCCTCCACTTT.

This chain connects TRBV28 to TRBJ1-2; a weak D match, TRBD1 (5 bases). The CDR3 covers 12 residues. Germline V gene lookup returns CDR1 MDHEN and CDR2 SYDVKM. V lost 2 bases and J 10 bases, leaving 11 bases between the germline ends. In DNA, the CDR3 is TGTGCCAGCAGTTTACCAGGGTACGACTACACCTTC. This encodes CASSLPGYDYTF.

The CDR3 region has the DNA TGTGCCAGCAGTCCGGGGACAGGGAATCAGCCCCAGCATTTT. It yields the protein CASSPGTGNQPQHF. The chain has TRBV7-9 and TRBJ1-5; 9 bases agree with TRBD1. The germline gives CDR1 SEHNR, CDR2 FQNEAQ (reference sequence). J lost 4 bases, V lost 6 bases, and 4 bases had no gene match. This CDR3 contains 14 residues.

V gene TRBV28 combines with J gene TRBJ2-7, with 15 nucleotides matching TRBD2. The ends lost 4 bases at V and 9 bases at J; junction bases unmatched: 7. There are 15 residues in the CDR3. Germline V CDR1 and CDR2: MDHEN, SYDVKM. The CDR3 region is CASSSGTSGRWSQYF. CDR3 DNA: TGTGCCAGCAGTTCTGGGACTAGCGGGAGGTGGTCGCAGTACTTC.

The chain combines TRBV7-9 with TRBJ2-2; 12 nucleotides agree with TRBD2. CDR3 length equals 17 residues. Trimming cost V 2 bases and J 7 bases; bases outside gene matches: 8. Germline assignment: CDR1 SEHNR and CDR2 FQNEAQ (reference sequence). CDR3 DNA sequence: TGTGCCAGCAGCTTATCCCGACTAGCGGGAGAGGACGGGGAGCTGTTTTTT. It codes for CASSLSRLAGEDGELFF.

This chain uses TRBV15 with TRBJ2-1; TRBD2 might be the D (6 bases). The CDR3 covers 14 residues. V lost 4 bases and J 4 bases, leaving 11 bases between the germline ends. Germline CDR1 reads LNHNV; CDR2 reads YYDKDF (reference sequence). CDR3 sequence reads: CATSTPRGYNEQFF. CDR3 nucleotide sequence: TGTGCCACCAGCACACCCCGGGGGTACAATGAGCAGTTCTTC.

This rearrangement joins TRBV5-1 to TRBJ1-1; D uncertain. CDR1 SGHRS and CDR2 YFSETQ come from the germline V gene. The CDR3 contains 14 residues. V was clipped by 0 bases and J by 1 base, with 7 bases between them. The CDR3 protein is CASSLVEENTEAFF. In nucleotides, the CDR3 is TGCGCCAGCAGCTTGGTAGAGGAGAACACTGAAGCTTTCTTT.

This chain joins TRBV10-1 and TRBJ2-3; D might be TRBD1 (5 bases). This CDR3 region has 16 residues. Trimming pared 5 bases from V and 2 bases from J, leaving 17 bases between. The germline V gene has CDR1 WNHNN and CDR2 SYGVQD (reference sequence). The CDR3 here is CASSQTSGFSTDTQYF. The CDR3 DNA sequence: TGCGCCAGCAGTCAAACTTCAGGGTTCTCCACAGATACGCAGTATTTT.

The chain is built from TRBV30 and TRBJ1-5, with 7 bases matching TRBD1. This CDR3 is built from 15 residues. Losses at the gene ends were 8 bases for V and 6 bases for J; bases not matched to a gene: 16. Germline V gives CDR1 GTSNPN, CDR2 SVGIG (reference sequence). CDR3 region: CARRGKEGQGQPQHF. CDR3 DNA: TGTGCCCGCAGGGGGAAGGAGGGGCAGGGTCAGCCCCAGCATTTT.

The CDR3 coding sequence is TGTGCCAGCAGCGTGGGACAGGGGAGAGGGCAGTACTTC. It codes for CASSVGQGRGQYF. The chain employs TRBV25-1 and TRBJ2-7; 10 bases fit TRBD1. The V and J ends lost 6 bases and 9 bases, in that order; junction bases with no gene match: 8. Germline CDR1 MGHDK, CDR2 SYGVNS. This CDR3 region has 13 residues.

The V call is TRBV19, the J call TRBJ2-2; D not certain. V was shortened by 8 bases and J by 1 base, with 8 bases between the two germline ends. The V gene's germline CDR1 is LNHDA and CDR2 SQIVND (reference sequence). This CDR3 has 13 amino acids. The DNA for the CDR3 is TGTGCCAGTGCGTCATTGAACACCGGGGAGCTGTTTTTT. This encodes CASASLNTGELFF.

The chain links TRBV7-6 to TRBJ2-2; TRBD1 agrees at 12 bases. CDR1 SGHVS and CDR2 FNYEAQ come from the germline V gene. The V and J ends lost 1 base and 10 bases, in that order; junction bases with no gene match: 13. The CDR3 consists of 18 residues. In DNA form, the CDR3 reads TGTGCCAGCAGCTTAGATGGGACAGGGGGCCTGGAGGGGATGGAGCTGTTTTTT. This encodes CASSLDGTGGLEGMELFF.

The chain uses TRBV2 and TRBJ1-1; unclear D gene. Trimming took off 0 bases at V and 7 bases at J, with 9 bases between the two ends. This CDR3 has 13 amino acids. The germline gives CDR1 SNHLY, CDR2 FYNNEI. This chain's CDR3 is CASSEAVAVEAFF. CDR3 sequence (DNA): TGTGCCAGCAGTGAAGCTGTGGCGGTTGAAGCTTTCTTT.

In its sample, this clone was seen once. CDR3 residues: CAISVLEGAAYYGYTF. CDR3 sequence (DNA): TGTGCCATCAGTGTATTAGAAGGGGCCGCTTACTATGGCTACACCTTC. This sequence joins TRBV10-3 and TRBJ1-2, with a possible D match to TRBD1 (5 bases). The V gene lost 4 bases and the J gene lost 3 bases, with 18 bases spanning the gap. The CDR3 runs to 16 residues. CDR1 and CDR2 from the germline V gene are ENHRY and SYGVKD.

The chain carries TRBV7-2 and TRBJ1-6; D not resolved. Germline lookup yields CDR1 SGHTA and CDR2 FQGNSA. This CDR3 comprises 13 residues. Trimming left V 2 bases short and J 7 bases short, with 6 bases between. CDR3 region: CASSLTENSPLHF. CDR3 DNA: TGTGCCAGCAGCTTAACTGAGAATTCACCCCTCCACTTT.

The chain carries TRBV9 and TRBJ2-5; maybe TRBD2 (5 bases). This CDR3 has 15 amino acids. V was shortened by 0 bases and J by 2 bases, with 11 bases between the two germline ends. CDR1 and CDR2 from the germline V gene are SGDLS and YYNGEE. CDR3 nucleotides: TGTGCCAGCAGCGTAGCTACTAGACGACAAGAGACCCAGTACTTC. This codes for CASSVATRRQETQYF. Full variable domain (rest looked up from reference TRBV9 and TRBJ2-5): DSGVTQTPKHLITATGQRVTLRCSPRSGDLSVYWYQQSLDQGLQFLIQYYNGEERAKGNILERFSAQQFPDLHSELNLSSLELGDSALYFCASSVATRRQETQYFGPGTRLLVL.

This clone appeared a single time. For the CDR3, the DNA is TGTGCCAGCAGCTTCTCGCTAGCGGGAGCAGATACGCAGTATTTT. Translating gives CASSFSLAGADTQYF. The rearrangement links TRBV7-2 to TRBJ2-3; 10 nucleotides align to TRBD2. Germline values: CDR1 SGHTA, CDR2 FQGNSA. There are 15 residues in the CDR3. The junction had 4 bases not matched to a gene; V was cut back by 3 bases and J by 4 bases.

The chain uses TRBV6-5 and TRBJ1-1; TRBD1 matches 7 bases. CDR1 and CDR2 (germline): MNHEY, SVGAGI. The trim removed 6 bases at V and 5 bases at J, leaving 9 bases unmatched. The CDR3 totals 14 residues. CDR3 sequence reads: CASRPRQGGTEAFF. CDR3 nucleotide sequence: TGTGCCAGCAGGCCAAGACAGGGTGGGACTGAAGCTTTCTTT.

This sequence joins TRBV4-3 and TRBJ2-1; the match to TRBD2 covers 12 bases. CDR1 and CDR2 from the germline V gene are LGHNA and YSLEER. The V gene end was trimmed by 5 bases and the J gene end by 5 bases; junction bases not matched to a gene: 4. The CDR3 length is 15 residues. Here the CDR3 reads CASSLTSGRNNEQFF. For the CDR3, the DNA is TGCGCCAGCAGCTTGACTAGCGGGAGAAACAATGAGCAGTTCTTC.

CDR3 sequence: CASSPTGSDTEAFF. CDR3 nucleotides: TGTGCCAGCTCACCGACAGGGTCTGACACTGAAGCTTTCTTT. The V call is TRBV18, the J call TRBJ1-1; 7 positions match TRBD1. With V trimmed by 3 bases and J by 3 bases, 4 bases remained unmatched. This CDR3 region has 14 residues. Germline V gene data show CDR1 as KGHSH and CDR2 as LQKENI.

The CDR3 DNA follows: TGTGCCAGCGCGGTCTACTCCTACAATGAGCAGTTCTTC. This gives the protein CASAVYSYNEQFF. This chain uses TRBV12-3 or TRBV12-4 with TRBJ2-1, with D uncertain. V was trimmed by 8 bases and J by 0 bases, leaving 8 bases between them. The CDR3 extends over 13 amino acids.

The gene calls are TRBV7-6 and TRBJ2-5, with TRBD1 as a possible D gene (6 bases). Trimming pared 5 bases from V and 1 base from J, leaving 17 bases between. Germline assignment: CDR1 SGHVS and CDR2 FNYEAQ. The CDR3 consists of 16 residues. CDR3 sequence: CASSLLGTGPQETQYF. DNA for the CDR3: TGTGCCAGCAGCCTCCTGGGTACAGGGCCCCAAGAGACCCAGTACTTC.

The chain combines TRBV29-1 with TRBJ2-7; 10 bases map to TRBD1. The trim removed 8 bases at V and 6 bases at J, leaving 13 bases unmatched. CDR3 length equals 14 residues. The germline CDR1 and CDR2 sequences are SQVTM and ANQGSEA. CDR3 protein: CSITRDRGSLEQYF. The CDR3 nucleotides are TGCAGCATTACCCGGGACAGGGGTTCTCTCGAGCAGTACTTC.

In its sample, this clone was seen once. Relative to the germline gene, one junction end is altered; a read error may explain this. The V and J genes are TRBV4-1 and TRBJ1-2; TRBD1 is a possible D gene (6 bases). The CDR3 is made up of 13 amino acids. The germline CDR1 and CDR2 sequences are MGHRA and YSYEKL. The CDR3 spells CARSLGGGDGYTF. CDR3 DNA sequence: TGCGCCCGCAGCCTAGGGGGGGGTGATGGCTACACCTTC.

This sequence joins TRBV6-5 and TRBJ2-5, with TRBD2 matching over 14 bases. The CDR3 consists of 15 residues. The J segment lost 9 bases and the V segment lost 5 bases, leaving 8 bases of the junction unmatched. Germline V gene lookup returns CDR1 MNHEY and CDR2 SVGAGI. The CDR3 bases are TGTGCCAGCAGTCCCGGGACTAGCGGGAGTTCGGCCCAGTACTTC. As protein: CASSPGTSGSSAQYF.

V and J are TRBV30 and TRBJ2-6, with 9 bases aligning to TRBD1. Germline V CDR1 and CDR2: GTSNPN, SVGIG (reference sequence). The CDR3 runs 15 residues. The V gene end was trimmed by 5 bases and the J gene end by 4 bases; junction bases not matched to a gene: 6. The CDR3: CAWVGQGYGANVLTF. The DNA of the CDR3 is TGTGCCTGGGTGGGACAGGGCTACGGGGCCAACGTCCTGACTTTC.

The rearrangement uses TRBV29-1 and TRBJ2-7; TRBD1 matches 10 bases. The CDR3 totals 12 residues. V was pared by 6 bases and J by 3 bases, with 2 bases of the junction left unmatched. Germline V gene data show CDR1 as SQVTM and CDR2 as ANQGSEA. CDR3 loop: CSVWDRGYEQYF. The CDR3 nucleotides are TGCAGCGTCTGGGACAGGGGCTACGAGCAGTACTTC.